This record covers a single T cell receptor beta chain. Its antigen is still unknown. No base quality information exists; no much larger clone differs at one position. The trial excluded patients who had a history of autoimmune disease or were on systemic immunosuppression. Peripheral blood for TCR sequencing was drawn from every dose cohort at baseline, at cycle 4 day 1 and at cycle 7 day 1. The samples were drawn from a first-in-human, open-label, multicenter phase I dose-escalation trial of ivuxolimab. Adults with locally advanced or metastatic head and neck squamous cell, hepatocellular, melanoma or renal cell carcinoma were enrolled in the trial. CD4+ and CD8+ T cells were sorted separately from peripheral blood before TCR sequencing. This sample is part of a study of OX40 agonist ivuxolimab in advanced cancers. Looking at the study overall: Ivuxolimab, which targeted the costimulatory receptor OX40 (CD134), was an agonistic, fully human IgG2 monoclonal antibody. Prior anti-PD-1, anti-PD-L1 or anti-CTLA-4 therapy was permitted, and checkpoint inhibitors had been received by 40% to 50% of dose-escalation patients. Partial responses occurred in three dose-escalation patients, of whom one had hepatocellular carcinoma and two had cutaneous melanoma. The paper covers the monotherapy dose-escalation part of the phase I ivuxolimab trial, which included N ≈ 57 patients. The purpose of peripheral TCRbeta sequencing was to test whether ivuxolimab changed TCR sequence diversity and led to clonal T-cell expansion. Of the roughly 51 dose-escalation patients, hepatocellular carcinoma was present in about 19, melanoma in some 15, renal cell carcinoma in 9 and head and neck cancer in 9. In the dose-escalation cohort, more than 75% of patients were male, and the mean age was approximately 64 years, with a range of roughly 20 to 80. Intravenous ivuxolimab was administered to patients every 2 weeks at six dose levels: 0.01, 0.1, 0.3, 1.5, 3 and 10 mg/kg. Here is what the overall study found, with its caveats: Low levels of normalized T-cell clonal expansion were also seen in some patients who did not respond. After ivuxolimab, CD8+ T cells had more expanded clones than CD4+ T cells on average. Partial responders in the 0.1-3.0 mg/kg groups had among the lowest normalized peripheral clonal expansion, especially among CD8+ T cells. The antigen specificity of the clonally expanded peripheral T cells was not determined. At doses of 0.1 to 3.0 mg/kg, clonal expansion of both CD4+ and CD8+ T cells in blood was seen between baseline and week 6.

For sequencing of the TCRbeta CDR3 region, genomic DNA was extracted from the sorted cells. TCRbeta CDR3 regions were sequenced using the immunoSEQ Assay. TCRdb re-hosts the immuneACCESS table, in-frame sequences only. Its copies lack some clones; in the studies checked, an unresolved V gene accounts for under half of them, and the cause for the rest is not known. The sample table contains fewer than 35,000 clones; only one count was recorded for around 81% of them. The ten most abundant clones make up around a fifth of the sample. From the cysteine up to the phenylalanine, the CDR3 has a length of 14 residues. The read is trimmed to its CDR3 DNA, 42 bases read in frame from base 1. Clipping removes 6 bases from V and 4 bases from J, with 0 as the unmatched junction base count. As encoded in the germline V gene (reference sequence), CDR1 is LNHDA while CDR2 is SQIVND.

This receptor was taken from an adult with an advanced solid tumor such as melanoma, head and neck, liver or kidney cancer. The chain uses TRBV19 and TRBJ2-3; 14 junctional bases match TRBD2. The sample in question was CD4+ or CD8+ T cells sorted from blood, obtained in a trial of the OX40 agonist ivuxolimab. The DNA sequence is as follows: TGTGCCAGTAGGACTAGCGGGGGGGCAGATACGCAGTATTTT. This sequence encodes CASRTSGGADTQYF.